This T cell receptor beta chain was profiled in a study of T cell responses to AZD1222 COVID-19 vaccine. Method: immunoSEQ multiplex PCR; TCRdb's copy keeps in-frame clones and lacks some. The sample includes approximately 30,000 clones, 80% to 90% of them seen just once. J was trimmed by 4 bases and V by 0 bases; bases with no gene match: 9. The CDR3 loop spans 16 amino acids. Germline CDR1 is SGHDT and CDR2 is YYEEEE. About this clone itself: As yet, its antigen is unknown.

Overall study findings and caveats: Researchers report vaccine-associated CD4 TCRs spanning spike, with dominance at 160-218 and 743-854. It should be noted that donors were predominantly white British and more often female, and clonal diversity was possibly underestimated. Unmutated variant regions reportedly attract nearly half of all spike-specific TCRs.

Second doses were pooled across both intervals (about 4 or about 12 weeks). The chain combines TRBV5-6 with TRBJ1-2; TRBD1 matches 7 bases. The material sequenced was peripheral blood, taken 28 days after the second AZD1222 dose. This sequence was found in an adult who received the AZD1222 COVID-19 vaccine. CDR3 in DNA: TGTGCCAGCAGCTTGGCCGACAGGGTTAGTGGCTATGGCTACACCTTC. Protein product: CASSLADRVSGYGYTF.